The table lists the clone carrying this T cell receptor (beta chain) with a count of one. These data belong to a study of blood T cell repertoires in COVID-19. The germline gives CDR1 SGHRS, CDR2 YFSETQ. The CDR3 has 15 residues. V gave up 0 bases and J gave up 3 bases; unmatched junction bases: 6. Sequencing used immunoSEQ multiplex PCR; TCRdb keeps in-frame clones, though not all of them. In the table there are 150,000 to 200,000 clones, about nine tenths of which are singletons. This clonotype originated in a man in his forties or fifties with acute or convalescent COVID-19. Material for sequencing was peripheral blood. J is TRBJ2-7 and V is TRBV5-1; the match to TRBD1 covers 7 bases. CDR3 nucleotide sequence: TGCGCCAGCAGCTTGGTAATGGGACAGATCTACGAGCAGTACTTC. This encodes CASSLVMGQIYEQYF.